Each of the 25 T cell receptor beta chains below was sequenced from the same sample in a study of blood T cell repertoires in COVID-19. The method was immunoSEQ multiplex PCR; TCRdb's version includes in-frame clones alone and lacks a portion of them. The sample yields about 270,000 clones, approximately 90% seen once. The sequenced sample consisted of PBMCs or T cells enriched from blood (not recorded which). The receptor set was obtained from a woman aged 45 to 65 who had recovered from COVID-19.

The chain couples TRBV5-4 to TRBJ1-3, with TRBD1 matching over 7 bases. The CDR3 totals 15 residues. CDR1 is SGHNT, CDR2 YYREEE, per germline (reference sequence). J gave up 0 bases and V 3 bases, and 3 bases lay outside the gene matches. As DNA, the CDR3 is TGTGCCAGCAGCTGGGGACAGAGCTCTGGAAACACCATATATTTT. Its protein is CASSWGQSSGNTIYF. Using reference TRBV5-4 and TRBJ1-3 for the parts outside the CDR3, the full variable domain is ETGVTQSPTHLIKTRGQQVTLRCSSQSGHNTVSWYQQALGQGPQFIFQYYREEENGRGNFPPRFSGLQFPNYSSELNVNALELDDSALYLCASSWGQSSGNTIYFGEGSWLTVV.

Points on this clone: The junction and the germline gene differ at one end; a read error may be behind it. This chain links TRBV18 with TRBJ2-2; TRBD1 matches 9 bases. Germline V gene data show CDR1 as KGHSH and CDR2 as LQKENI. The CDR3 sequence is 18 residues long. CDR3 protein: CASAPRHIQGANTGELFF. The CDR3 DNA sequence: TGTGCCAGCGCCCCTAGACATATACAGGGGGCGAATACCGGGGAGCTGTTTTTT.

V gene TRBV30 combines with J gene TRBJ1-1, with D possibly matching TRBD1 (6 bases). The CDR3 runs to 12 residues. V was cut by 4 bases and J by 1 base, with 7 bases left in between. Germline lookup yields CDR1 GTSNPN and CDR2 SVGIG (reference sequence). The CDR3 DNA follows: TGTGCCTGGAAAGGGGGGAACACTGAAGCTTTCTTT. It specifies CAWKGGNTEAFF. The complete variable domain, with remaining parts taken from reference TRBV30 and TRBJ1-1, reads SQTIHQWPATLVQPVGSPLSLECTVEGTSNPNLYWYRQAAGRGLQLLFYSVGIGQISSEVPQNLSASRPQDRQFILSSKKLLLSDSGFYLCAWKGGNTEAFFGQGTRLTVV.

The chain joins TRBV9 to TRBJ1-6; D remains unclear. The CDR3 is 17 amino acids. V was pared by 0 bases and J by 7 bases, with 17 bases between. The V gene's germline CDR1 is SGDLS and CDR2 YYNGEE. This CDR3 is CASSVASGVAGNSPLHF. The CDR3 DNA reads as TGTGCCAGCAGCGTAGCGAGCGGAGTGGCGGGGAATTCACCCCTCCACTTT.

The chain has TRBV19 and TRBJ1-2, with 7 bases matching TRBD1. After removal of 5 bases from V and 8 bases from J, the junction contained 11 bases not matched to a gene. Per the germline V gene, CDR1 is LNHDA and CDR2 is SQIVND (reference sequence). The CDR3 covers 14 residues. In DNA, the CDR3 is TGTGCCAGTAGTTCCTTCGACAGGGACTTGGGCTACACCTTC. Its translation is CASSSFDRDLGYTF.

The chain links TRBV6-4 to TRBJ1-4; possible D gene TRBD1, 5 bases. This CDR3 is 16 amino acids long. Germline V gives CDR1 MRHNA, CDR2 SNTAGT. Between the trimmed V and J ends, which lost 6 bases and 1 base, there was a span of 15 bases. CDR3 DNA sequence: TGTGCCAGCAGCTCGACAGAACCGGGAACTAATGAAAAACTGTTTTTT. Its protein product is CASSSTEPGTNEKLFF.

J is TRBJ2-7 and V is TRBV24-1; the D gene is possibly TRBD1 (6 bases). Trimming took off 3 bases at V and 1 base at J, with 6 bases between the two ends. This CDR3 is 13 amino acids long. Germline values: CDR1 KGHDR, CDR2 SFDVKD. DNA of the CDR3: TGTGCCACCAGTGATCAGGGGTCCTACGAGCAGTACTTC. This codes for CATSDQGSYEQYF.

The genes are TRBV28 and TRBJ1-6; D is unresolved. The CDR3 has 14 amino acids. Trimming took off 5 bases at V and 4 bases at J, with 9 bases between the two ends. Germline CDR1 reads MDHEN; CDR2 reads SYDVKM. The CDR3 DNA follows: TGTGCCAGCAGTATCCGACAATATAATTCACCCCTCCACTTT. Protein product: CASSIRQYNSPLHF.

The chain couples TRBV2 to TRBJ2-7; TRBD1 agrees at 11 bases. The CDR3 spans 15 residues. Germline assignment: CDR1 SNHLY and CDR2 FYNNEI. V was pared by 8 bases and J by 1 base, with 7 bases of the junction left unmatched. CDR3 protein: CASGRDRGASYEQYF. The CDR3 DNA is TGTGCCAGCGGAAGGGACAGGGGGGCTTCCTACGAGCAGTACTTC.

This chain connects TRBV7-9 to TRBJ1-2; tentatively, D is TRBD1 (5 bases). This CDR3 has 15 amino acids. Germline CDR1 and CDR2: SEHNR and FQNEAQ (reference sequence). With 3 bases removed from V and 8 bases from J, the gap between germline ends came to 19 bases. CDR3 nucleotides: TGTGCCAGCAGCTTCCCTTCGGGAGGGGCAGGGGGCTACACCTTC. It specifies CASSFPSGGAGGYTF.

The chain has TRBV28 and TRBJ1-5; 7 bases fit TRBD1. V shed 5 bases and J 2 bases; nucleotides not matched to a gene: 6. This CDR3 is built from 15 residues. CDR1 and CDR2 (germline): MDHEN, SYDVKM. CDR3 region: CASSRRQGGNQPQHF. The CDR3 DNA follows: TGTGCCAGCAGTCGACGACAGGGTGGCAATCAGCCCCAGCATTTT.

The genes are TRBV24-1 and TRBJ1-2; D remains ambiguous. Trimming took off 5 bases at V and 7 bases at J, with 13 bases between the two ends. Germline V gene lookup returns CDR1 KGHDR and CDR2 SFDVKD. This CDR3 is 13 amino acids long. Here the CDR3 reads CATSGGQAFGYTF. The DNA for the CDR3 is TGTGCCACCAGTGGTGGCCAGGCCTTTGGCTACACCTTC.

The chain has TRBV29-1 and TRBJ1-1; no reliable D call. The CDR3 totals 13 residues. V was clipped by 1 base and J by 2 bases, with 8 bases between them. Germline V gene sequence: CDR1 SQVTM, CDR2 ANQGSEA. CDR3 nucleotides: TGCAGCGTTGAAGGCTCGGTCAACACTGAAGCTTTCTTT. It encodes CSVEGSVNTEAFF.

This chain uses TRBV2 with TRBJ2-7, with TRBD2 matching 8 bases. After removal of 8 bases from V and 3 bases from J, the junction contained 9 bases not matched to a gene. This CDR3 is built from 14 residues. CDR1 and CDR2 from the germline V gene are SNHLY and FYNNEI. CDR3 residues: CASGLGSGNYEQYF. The CDR3 bases are TGTGCCAGCGGCCTGGGTAGCGGGAACTACGAGCAGTACTTC.

The CDR3 sequence: CASSLGSGQNTEAFF. The CDR3 DNA follows: TGTGCCAGCAGCCTTGGGTCAGGACAAAACACTGAAGCTTTCTTT. This sequence joins TRBV7-9 and TRBJ1-1, with D possibly matching TRBD1 (5 bases). Germline V gene data show CDR1 as SEHNR and CDR2 as FQNEAQ (reference sequence). CDR3 length: 15 amino acids. With 5 bases removed from V and 2 bases from J, the gap between germline ends came to 15 bases.

V and J are TRBV3-1 (or the pseudogene TRBV3-2) and TRBJ2-2; no clear D gene. Trimming took 5 bases from V and 5 from J, leaving 6 bases between them. Per the germline V gene, CDR1 is LGHDT and CDR2 is YNNKEL (reference sequence). CDR3 size: 12 residues. The CDR3 DNA is TGTGCCAGCAGCTTACGGACCGGGGAGCTGTTTTTT. Its protein is CASSLRTGELFF.

The chain has TRBV24-1 and TRBJ2-1, with 11 bases matching TRBD1. With 7 bases clipped from V and 6 bases from J, the junction kept 4 bases outside the gene matches. The CDR3 sequence is 14 residues long. Germline assignment: CDR1 KGHDR and CDR2 SFDVKD. The CDR3 nucleotides are TGTGCCACCAGGGGACAGGGGGGGGTCAATGAGCAGTTCTTC. Its translation is CATRGQGGVNEQFF.

The CDR3 DNA reads as TGTGCCAGCTCACTAGACAGGAAAAATTCACCCCTCCACTTT. Protein: CASSLDRKNSPLHF. This sequence joins TRBV18 and TRBJ1-6, with D possibly TRBD1 on 6 matching bases. V shed 4 bases and J shed 7 bases, with 11 bases lying between them. Germline V gene lookup returns CDR1 KGHSH and CDR2 LQKENI. This CDR3 region has 14 residues.

The chain recombines TRBV11-3 with TRBJ1-2; D is unresolved. The CDR3 runs to 13 residues. Germline V gene lookup returns CDR1 SGHNT and CDR2 YENEEA. V was clipped by 7 bases and J by 3 bases, with 12 bases between them. CDR3 protein: CASNPLEHYGYTF. In DNA, the CDR3 is TGTGCCAGCAACCCTCTGGAGCACTATGGCTACACCTTC.

The chain combines TRBV6-2 or TRBV6-3 with TRBJ2-1; 8 nucleotides line up with TRBD2. V gave up 4 bases and J gave up 2 bases; unmatched junction bases: 4. Germline assignment: CDR1 MNHEY and CDR2 SVGEGT. CDR3 size: 15 residues. The CDR3 DNA sequence: TGTGCCAGCAGTTTCTTAGCGGGAACCTACAATGAGCAGTTCTTC. Protein sequence: CASSFLAGTYNEQFF.

The rearrangement uses TRBV7-2 and TRBJ1-1, with TRBD1 as a possible D gene (5 bases). Trimming shortened V by 5 bases and J by 4 bases, and 14 bases separated the two germline ends. This CDR3 contains 14 residues. Looked up from germline, CDR1 is SGHTA and CDR2 is FQGNSA. CDR3 region: CASSRGQGFTEAFF. The CDR3 DNA sequence: TGTGCCAGCAGCCGTGGCCAGGGCTTCACTGAAGCTTTCTTT.

In DNA form, the CDR3 reads TGTGCCTGGAGTATCGAGGGGGCGGCTGAAGCTTTCTTT. Protein sequence: CAWSIEGAAEAFF. V and J are TRBV30 and TRBJ1-1; 7 bases are a match to TRBD1. Per germline, CDR1 GTSNPN and CDR2 SVGIG (reference sequence). With 2 bases clipped from V and 6 bases from J, the junction kept 6 bases outside the gene matches. The CDR3 sequence is 13 residues long.

The count of this clone is one. This chain links TRBV3-1 (or the pseudogene TRBV3-2) with TRBJ2-1, with D perhaps TRBD2 (6 bases). V lost 1 base, J lost 5 bases, and 9 bases lay in between. The CDR3 sequence is 14 residues long. Per germline, CDR1 LGHDT and CDR2 YNNKEL (reference sequence). The CDR3 DNA sequence: TGTGCCAGCAGCCAAGTAATAGCGGACAATGAGCAGTTCTTC. Its protein is CASSQVIADNEQFF.

The chain couples TRBV6-5 to TRBJ2-5; 10 positions agree with TRBD1. V lost 4 bases, J lost 7 bases, and 9 bases stayed unmatched. The germline CDR1 and CDR2 sequences are MNHEY and SVGAGI. The CDR3 covers 15 residues. The chain's CDR3 is CASSSDRGPWATQYF. CDR3 in DNA: TGTGCCAGCAGTTCCGACAGGGGGCCCTGGGCGACCCAGTACTTC.

The chain joins TRBV7-3 to TRBJ2-2; TRBD2 matches at 8 bases. The CDR3 extends over 18 amino acids. The V gene's germline CDR1 is SGHTA and CDR2 FQGTGA. Trimming cost V 1 base and J 5 bases; bases outside gene matches: 12. The CDR3 reads CASSLIPLLAGTTGELFF. CDR3 DNA sequence: TGTGCCAGCAGCTTAATCCCCCTTCTAGCGGGTACTACCGGGGAGCTGTTTTTT. Based on the CDR3 plus reference TRBV7-3 and TRBJ2-2, the full variable domain is GAGVSQTPSNKVTEKGKYVELRCDPISGHTALYWYRQSLGQGPEFLIYFQGTGAADDSGLPNDRFFAVRPEGSVSTLKIQRTERGDSAVYLCASSLIPLLAGTTGELFFGEGSRLTVL.